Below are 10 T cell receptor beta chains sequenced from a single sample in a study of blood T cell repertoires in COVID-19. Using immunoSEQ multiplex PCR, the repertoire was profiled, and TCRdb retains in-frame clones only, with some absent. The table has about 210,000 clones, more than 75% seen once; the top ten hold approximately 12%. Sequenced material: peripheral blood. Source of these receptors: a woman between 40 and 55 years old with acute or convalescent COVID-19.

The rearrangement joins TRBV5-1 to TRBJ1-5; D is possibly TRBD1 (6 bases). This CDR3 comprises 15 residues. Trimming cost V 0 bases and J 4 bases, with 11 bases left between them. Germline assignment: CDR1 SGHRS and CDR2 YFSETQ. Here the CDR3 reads CASSLAGGNNQPQHF. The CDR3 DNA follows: TGCGCCAGCAGCTTGGCGGGGGGCAATAATCAGCCCCAGCATTTT. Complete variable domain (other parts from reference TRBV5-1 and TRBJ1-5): KAGVTQTPRYLIKTRGQQVTLSCSPISGHRSVSWYQQTPGQGLQFLFEYFSETQRNKGNFPGRFSGRQFSNSRSEMNVSTLELGDSALYLCASSLAGGNNQPQHFGDGTRLSIL.

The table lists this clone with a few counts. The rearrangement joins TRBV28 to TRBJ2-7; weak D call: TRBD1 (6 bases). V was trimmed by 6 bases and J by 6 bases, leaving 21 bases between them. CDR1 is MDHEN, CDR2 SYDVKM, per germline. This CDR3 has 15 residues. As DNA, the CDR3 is TGTGCCAGCAGGCCCAACAGGGTCTTAGGTCGCGAGCAGTACTTC. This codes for CASRPNRVLGREQYF.

CDR3 in amino acids: CASSGEGLAGLTTGELFF. Written as DNA, the CDR3 is TGTGCCAGCAGTGGCGAAGGACTAGCGGGGCTCACCACCGGGGAGCTGTTTTTT. V gene TRBV2 combines with J gene TRBJ2-2; TRBD2 matches 12 bases. After removal of 4 bases from V and 4 bases from J, the junction contained 10 bases not matched to a gene. This CDR3 region has 18 residues. CDR1 is SNHLY, CDR2 FYNNEI, per germline. The full variable domain, rest sourced from reference TRBV2 and TRBJ2-2, is EPEVTQTPSHQVTQMGQEVILRCVPISNHLYFYWYRQILGQKVEFLVSFYNNEISEKSEIFDDQFSVERPDGSNFTLKIRSTKLEDSAMYFCASSGEGLAGLTTGELFFGEGSRLTVL.

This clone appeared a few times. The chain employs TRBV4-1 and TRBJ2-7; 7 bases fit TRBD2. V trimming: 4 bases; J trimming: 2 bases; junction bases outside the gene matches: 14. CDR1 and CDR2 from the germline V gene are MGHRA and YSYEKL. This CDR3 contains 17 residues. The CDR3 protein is CASSLRTSEYTTYEQYF. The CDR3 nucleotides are TGCGCCAGCAGCCTTCGCACTAGCGAGTACACAACCTACGAGCAGTACTTC.

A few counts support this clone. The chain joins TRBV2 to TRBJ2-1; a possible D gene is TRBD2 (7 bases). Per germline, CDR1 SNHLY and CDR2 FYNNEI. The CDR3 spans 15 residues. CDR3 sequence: CAGSGGPTSYNEQFF. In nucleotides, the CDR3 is TGTGCGGGCTCCGGGGGGCCGACTAGTTACAATGAGCAGTTCTTC.

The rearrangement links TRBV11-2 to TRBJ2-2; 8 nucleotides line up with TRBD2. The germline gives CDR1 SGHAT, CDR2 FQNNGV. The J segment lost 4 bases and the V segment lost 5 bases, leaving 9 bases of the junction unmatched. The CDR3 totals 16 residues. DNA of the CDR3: TGTGCCAGCAGCCTTCAGCGGGGGCCGAGCACCGGGGAGCTGTTTTTT. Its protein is CASSLQRGPSTGELFF.

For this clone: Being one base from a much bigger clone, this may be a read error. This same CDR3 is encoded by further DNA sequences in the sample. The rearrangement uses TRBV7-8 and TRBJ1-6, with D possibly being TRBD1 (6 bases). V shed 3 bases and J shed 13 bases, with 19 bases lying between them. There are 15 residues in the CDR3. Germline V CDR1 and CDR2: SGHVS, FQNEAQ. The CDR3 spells CASSFFSRGGSPLHF. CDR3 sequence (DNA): TGTGCCAGCAGCTTTTTCTCCAGGGGTGGTTCGCCCCTCCACTTT.

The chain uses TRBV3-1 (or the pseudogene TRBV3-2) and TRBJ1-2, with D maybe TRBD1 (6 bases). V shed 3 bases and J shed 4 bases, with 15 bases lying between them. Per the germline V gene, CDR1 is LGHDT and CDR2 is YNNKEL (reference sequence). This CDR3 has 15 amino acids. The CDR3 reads CASSHTGQTSYGYTF. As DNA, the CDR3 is TGTGCCAGCAGCCACACGGGACAAACTAGCTATGGCTACACCTTC.

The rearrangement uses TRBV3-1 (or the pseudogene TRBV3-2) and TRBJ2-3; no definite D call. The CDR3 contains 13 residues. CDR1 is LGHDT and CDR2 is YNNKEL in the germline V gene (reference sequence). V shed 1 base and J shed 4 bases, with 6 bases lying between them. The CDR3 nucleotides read TGTGCCAGCAGCCAAGGAGCACCAGATACGCAGTATTTT. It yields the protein CASSQGAPDTQYF.

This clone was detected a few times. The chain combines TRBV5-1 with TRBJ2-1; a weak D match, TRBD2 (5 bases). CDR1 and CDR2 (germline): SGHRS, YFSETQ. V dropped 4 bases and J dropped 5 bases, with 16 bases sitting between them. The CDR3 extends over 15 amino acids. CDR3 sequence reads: CASSPREGNNNEQFF. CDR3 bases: TGCGCCAGCAGCCCACGGGAAGGTAATAACAATGAGCAGTTCTTC. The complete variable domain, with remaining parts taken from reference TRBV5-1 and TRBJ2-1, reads KAGVTQTPRYLIKTRGQQVTLSCSPISGHRSVSWYQQTPGQGLQFLFEYFSETQRNKGNFPGRFSGRQFSNSRSEMNVSTLELGDSALYLCASSPREGNNNEQFFGPGTRLTVL.